This TCR beta chain was sequenced during a study of blood T cell repertoires in COVID-19. Study-level background: Whether acute or convalescent, the COVID-19 samples came from the United States, Italy and Spain. Sources were T cells, B-cell-depleted T cells, or PBMCs; the material itself was cDNA or gDNA.

Authors' methods: The assay estimated nucleated cells by amplifying reference gene primers. Using immunoSEQ multiplex PCR, the repertoire was profiled, and TCRdb retains in-frame clones only, with some absent. For V, J and clone size, that table is used; D and trimming come from the DNA. In the table there are around 81,000 clones, around 90% of which are singletons. Germline assignment: CDR1 MRHNA and CDR2 SNTAGT. The CDR3 is 16 residues long. V was cut by 0 bases and J by 3 bases, with 13 bases left in between. This clonotype was obtained from a man between 65 and 85 years old with acute or convalescent COVID-19. Material: peripheral blood. The V call is TRBV6-4, the J call TRBJ2-3; D is ambiguous. CDR3 in amino acids: CASSDSGLSPTDTQYF. Here the CDR3 DNA reads TGTGCCAGCAGTGACTCTGGGCTAAGCCCTACAGATACGCAGTATTTT.